Below are 27 T cell receptor beta chains sequenced from a single sample in a study of T cells in Graves' hyperthyroidism and ophthalmopathy. There were TCR beta CDR3 regions amplified from RNA transcripts. The HTBI primer set served for first-round RT-PCR of the TCR CDR3. TCRdb passed the multiplex PCR reads through MiXCR, listing each CDR3 protein once. Found here are fewer than 450,000 distinct CDR3 sequences, roughly a sixth of them singletons; the top ten hold 34%. Source material: blood. These receptor sequences come from a woman aged 30 to 39 with Graves' hyperthyroidism that later progressed to Graves' ophthalmopathy.

V is TRBV15 and J is TRBJ1-5; 7 bases match TRBD1. J gave up 6 bases and V 5 bases, and 7 bases lay outside the gene matches. CDR1 is LNHNV, CDR2 YYDKDF, per germline (reference sequence). There are 14 residues in the CDR3. As DNA, the CDR3 is TGTGCCACCAGCGGGAGACAGGGCCCTCAGCCCCAGCATTTT. This gives the protein CATSGRQGPQPQHF.

There are many counts of this clonotype. The chain joins TRBV5-1 to TRBJ2-1, with TRBD1 identical over 10 bases. Trimming cost V 0 bases and J 10 bases; bases outside gene matches: 7. CDR3 length: 15 amino acids. Germline V CDR1 and CDR2: SGHRS, YFSETQ. CDR3 sequence reads: CASSLAGTGALEQFF. The CDR3 region has the DNA TGCGCCAGCAGCTTGGCTGGGACAGGGGCCCTCGAGCAGTTCTTC.

This clonotype is a singleton in its sample. The V and J genes are TRBV4-1 and TRBJ2-3, with 11 bases fitting TRBD2. Trimming at V came to 0 bases and at J to 2 bases, leaving 10 bases not matched to a gene. The CDR3 totals 19 residues. The germline V gene has CDR1 MGHRA and CDR2 YSYEKL. The CDR3 nucleotides read TGCGCCAGCAGCCAAGATCTTAGCGGGAGGGCCGGGCCCACAGATACGCAGTATTTT. Amino acid sequence: CASSQDLSGRAGPTDTQYF.

Many counts were recorded for this clonotype. The chain employs TRBV2 and TRBJ2-7, with unresolved D. The CDR3 is 11 residues long. Trimming cost V 7 bases and J 6 bases, with 10 bases left between them. CDR1 and CDR2 (germline): SNHLY, FYNNEI. The CDR3 is CASNHPAEQYF. For the CDR3, the DNA is TGTGCCAGCAATCATCCAGCCGAGCAGTACTTC.

The J gene is TRBJ2-7, the V gene TRBV28; a possible D gene is TRBD1 (7 bases). CDR1 is MDHEN, CDR2 SYDVKM, per germline. The V end lost 6 bases, the J end lost 4 bases, and 13 bases lay between the germline ends. The CDR3 runs 13 residues. The CDR3 protein is CASRLPGGYEQYF. The CDR3 DNA is TGTGCCAGCAGACTCCCAGGGGGGTACGAGCAGTACTTC.

This clonotype came up a few times. The V call is TRBV4-1, the J call TRBJ2-3; 10 positions match TRBD2. The CDR3 has 19 residues. Germline loops: CDR1 MGHRA, CDR2 YSYEKL. V gave up 1 base and J gave up 0 bases; unmatched junction bases: 10. The CDR3 protein is CASSQVSLAGIYSTDTQYF. CDR3 nucleotide sequence: TGCGCCAGCAGCCAAGTTTCACTAGCGGGGATATATAGCACAGATACGCAGTATTTT.

For this clonotype: One junction end disagrees with the germline gene, perhaps due to a read error. The chain combines TRBV20-1 with TRBJ2-5; 10 bases match TRBD2. This CDR3 comprises 16 residues. CDR1 is DFQATT and CDR2 is SNEGSKA in the germline V gene (reference sequence). The CDR3: CSAISGGAGQGETQYF. The CDR3 coding sequence is TGCAGTGCGATAAGCGGGGGGGCCGGGCAAGGAGAGACCCAATACTTC.

The V and J genes are TRBV29-1 and TRBJ1-2; no clear D gene. V lost 5 bases to trimming and J lost 2 bases, with 12 bases between them. The CDR3 contains 13 residues. The V gene's germline CDR1 is SQVTM and CDR2 ANQGSEA. CDR3 nucleotide sequence: TGCAGCGTTAAGGCAGGCACCAACTATGGCTACACCTTC. Translation gives CSVKAGTNYGYTF.

Many counts were recorded for this clonotype. This rearrangement joins TRBV20-1 to TRBJ2-5; TRBD2 matches at 8 bases. The CDR3 has 11 amino acids. After removal of 6 bases from V and 5 bases from J, the junction contained 2 bases not matched to a gene. Germline CDR1 DFQATT, CDR2 SNEGSKA (reference sequence). The CDR3 DNA sequence: TGCAGTGCCGGGGGGGTGGAGACCCAGTACTTC. Translated, it gives CSAGGVETQYF.

The V gene is TRBV19, the J gene TRBJ1-5; D is perhaps TRBD1 (5 bases). This CDR3 has 16 residues. Trimming took off 7 bases at V and 0 bases at J, with 16 bases between the two ends. Germline loops: CDR1 LNHDA, CDR2 SQIVND (reference sequence). As DNA, the CDR3 is TGTGCCAGTAATGAAGGGCAGGGAGATAGCAATCAGCCCCAGCATTTT. This gives the protein CASNEGQGDSNQPQHF.

The chain couples TRBV5-6 to TRBJ2-7; D may be TRBD2 (5 bases). V was clipped by 4 bases and J by 0 bases, with 17 bases between them. CDR3 size: 16 residues. From germline, CDR1 is SGHDT and CDR2 YYEEEE. CDR3 DNA sequence: TGTGCCAGCAGCCCCCGCGGAGGCTCCTTCTCCTACGAGCAGTACTTC. This sequence encodes CASSPRGGSFSYEQYF. The whole variable domain, remainder taken from reference TRBV5-6 and TRBJ2-7, is DAGVTQSPTHLIKTRGQQVTLRCSPKSGHDTVSWYQQALGQGPQFIFQYYEEEERQRGNFPDRFSGHQFPNYSSELNVNALLLGDSALYLCASSPRGGSFSYEQYFGPGTRLTVT.

The chain has TRBV20-1 and TRBJ2-3, with 11 bases lining up with TRBD2. The germline V gene has CDR1 DFQATT and CDR2 SNEGSKA (reference sequence). The CDR3 has 16 amino acids. With 2 bases clipped from V and 1 base from J, the junction kept 5 bases outside the gene matches. CDR3 sequence reads: CSARLLAGARTDTQYF. Here the CDR3 DNA reads TGCAGTGCTAGACTACTAGCGGGGGCTCGCACAGATACGCAGTATTTT.

Ten or more counts support this clonotype. The J gene is TRBJ2-3, the V gene TRBV2, with 10 bases that match TRBD2. The CDR3 spans 17 residues. Germline V lookup: CDR1 SNHLY, CDR2 FYNNEI. V shed 11 bases and J 0 bases; nucleotides not matched to a gene: 14. CDR3 DNA: TGTGCCTCCCAGCGGGGGGGGGGAATTTTTAGCACAGATACGCAGTATTTT. Translating it yields CASQRGGGIFSTDTQYF.

J is TRBJ2-2 and V is TRBV24-1, with 13 bases identical to TRBD2. Germline lookup yields CDR1 KGHDR and CDR2 SFDVKD. The CDR3 loop spans 17 amino acids. V was pared by 7 bases and J by 3 bases, with 7 bases of the junction left unmatched. The CDR3 is CATSKTSGRADTGELFF. CDR3 nucleotides: TGTGCCACCAGCAAAACTAGCGGGAGGGCGGACACCGGGGAGCTGTTTTTT.

By sample share, this clonotype is medium-sized. The V gene is TRBV2, the J gene TRBJ2-1; D remains ambiguous. The CDR3 runs 15 residues. Germline assignment: CDR1 SNHLY and CDR2 FYNNEI. The V end was cut by 2 bases, the J end by 8 bases, with 16 bases between. DNA of the CDR3: TGTGCCAGCAGTGAAAGTGGTAGTAGTGTCGATGAGCAGTTCTTC. It is translated as CASSESGSSVDEQFF.

The CDR3 reads CASTSGTYNEQFF. Written as DNA, the CDR3 is TGTGCCAGCACAAGTGGAACCTACAATGAGCAGTTCTTC. This chain links TRBV2 with TRBJ2-1; D is unclear. This CDR3 has 13 residues. The V end was cut by 7 bases, the J end by 2 bases, with 9 bases between. The germline CDR1 and CDR2 sequences are SNHLY and FYNNEI.

This clonotype was found a few times. The chain uses TRBV5-1 and TRBJ2-7; no reliable D call. Trimming cost V 2 bases and J 0 bases, with 15 bases left between them. This CDR3 is 16 amino acids long. Germline V gene sequence: CDR1 SGHRS, CDR2 YFSETQ. The CDR3: CASSFQSSSYSYEQYF. The CDR3 DNA reads as TGCGCCAGCAGCTTCCAAAGTAGCTCCTACTCCTACGAGCAGTACTTC. The entire variable domain, with the rest obtained from reference TRBV5-1 and TRBJ2-7, is as follows: KAGVTQTPRYLIKTRGQQVTLSCSPISGHRSVSWYQQTPGQGLQFLFEYFSETQRNKGNFPGRFSGRQFSNSRSEMNVSTLELGDSALYLCASSFQSSSYSYEQYFGPGTRLTVT.

This clonotype was observed a handful of times. The chain links TRBV4-1 to TRBJ1-1; no definite D call. Trimming took 1 base from V and 5 from J, leaving 14 bases between them. The CDR3 has 15 residues. Germline CDR1 and CDR2: MGHRA and YSYEKL. The CDR3 here is CASSQGIVVGTEAFF. The CDR3 DNA reads TGCGCCAGCAGCCAAGGAATTGTCGTGGGAACTGAAGCTTTCTTT.

This clonotype was counted many times. This chain connects TRBV5-1 to TRBJ2-5; 7 nucleotides agree with TRBD1. Germline loops: CDR1 SGHRS, CDR2 YFSETQ. The V segment lost 0 bases and the J segment 5 bases; nucleotides outside the gene matches: 7. The CDR3 extends over 15 amino acids. CDR3 residues: CASSLAELQGETQYF. The CDR3 DNA is TGCGCCAGCAGCTTGGCCGAGTTACAGGGGGAGACCCAGTACTTC.

This clonotype was recorded at least ten times. J is TRBJ2-7 and V is TRBV24-1, with D hard to call. V lost 4 bases to trimming and J lost 4 bases, with 13 bases between them. The CDR3 consists of 14 residues. Germline V gene sequence: CDR1 KGHDR, CDR2 SFDVKD. This chain's CDR3 is CATSDSLTPYEQYF. CDR3 bases: TGTGCCACCAGTGACTCGCTTACCCCTTACGAGCAGTACTTC.

This clonotype has only a few counts. The chain carries TRBV6-5 and TRBJ1-2; 8 bases are a match to TRBD1. Germline V gene sequence: CDR1 MNHEY, CDR2 SVGAGI. This CDR3 has 16 amino acids. Trimming cost V 2 bases and J 8 bases; bases outside gene matches: 13. DNA for the CDR3: TGTGCCAGCAGTTACGAAACAGGGGGAAATTCAAGGGGCTACACCTTC. Its protein is CASSYETGGNSRGYTF.

This clonotype was detected only a few times. J is TRBJ1-5 and V is TRBV28; D call uncertain. The CDR3 has 15 residues. Germline loops: CDR1 MDHEN, CDR2 SYDVKM. Trimming cost V 5 bases and J 4 bases, with 15 bases left between them. The CDR3 coding sequence is TGTGCCAGCAGTCCCCTTCCAGATGTAAATCAGCCCCAGCATTTT. It is translated as CASSPLPDVNQPQHF.

This clonotype was detected many times. The chain is built from TRBV18 and TRBJ1-6, with D possibly TRBD1 on 6 matching bases. The CDR3 covers 16 residues. The V and J ends lost 3 bases and 3 bases respectively, with 12 bases between them. Germline assignment: CDR1 KGHSH and CDR2 LQKENI. For the CDR3, the DNA is TGTGCCAGCTCACCTCGACAGGCCGACTATAATTCACCCCTCCACTTT. Residues: CASSPRQADYNSPLHF. Supplemented by reference TRBV18 and TRBJ1-6, the full variable domain reads NAGVMQNPRHLVRRRGQEARLRCSPMKGHSHVYWYRQLPEEGLKFMVYLQKENIIDESGMPKERFSAEFPKEGPSILRIQQVVRGDSAAYFCASSPRQADYNSPLHFGNGTRLTVT.

This clonotype was seen repeatedly, ten times or more. This chain connects TRBV4-2 to TRBJ1-6; 7 bases are a match to TRBD1. The CDR3 sequence is 16 residues long. The germline V gene encodes CDR1 LGHNA and CDR2 YNFKEQ. After removal of 2 bases from V and 7 bases from J, the junction contained 8 bases not matched to a gene. CDR3 in amino acids: CASSQRTGTANSPLHF. For the CDR3, the DNA is TGTGCCAGCAGCCAAAGAACCGGGACAGCCAATTCACCCCTCCACTTT.

This clonotype was detected only once. Here the CDR3 DNA reads TGTGCCAGCTCACCAAGGTGGGCGAACACTGAAGCTTTCTTT. As protein: CASSPRWANTEAFF. This chain connects TRBV18 to TRBJ1-1; D call uncertain. The V gene's germline CDR1 is KGHSH and CDR2 LQKENI. This CDR3 spans 14 amino acids. V dropped 2 bases and J dropped 1 base, with 8 bases sitting between them.

This clonotype was seen at least ten times. The rearrangement uses TRBV12-3 or TRBV12-4 and TRBJ1-5; weak D call: TRBD1 (6 bases). Trimming removed 3 bases at V and 5 bases at J, with 14 bases between. The CDR3 has 15 residues. In DNA, the CDR3 is TGTGCCAGCAGTTTTTGGGGGCGCGAGGATCAGCCCCAGCATTTT. This translates into CASSFWGREDQPQHF.

This clonotype was seen ten or more times. The rearrangement joins TRBV9 to TRBJ2-3, with no clear D. Per germline, CDR1 SGDLS and CDR2 YYNGEE. The length of the CDR3 is 16 residues. V lost 0 bases and J lost 4, with 15 bases in between. The CDR3 DNA reads TGTGCCAGCAGCGTAGATGTTGGAGAGAGATCAGATACGCAGTATTTT. It encodes CASSVDVGERSDTQYF.